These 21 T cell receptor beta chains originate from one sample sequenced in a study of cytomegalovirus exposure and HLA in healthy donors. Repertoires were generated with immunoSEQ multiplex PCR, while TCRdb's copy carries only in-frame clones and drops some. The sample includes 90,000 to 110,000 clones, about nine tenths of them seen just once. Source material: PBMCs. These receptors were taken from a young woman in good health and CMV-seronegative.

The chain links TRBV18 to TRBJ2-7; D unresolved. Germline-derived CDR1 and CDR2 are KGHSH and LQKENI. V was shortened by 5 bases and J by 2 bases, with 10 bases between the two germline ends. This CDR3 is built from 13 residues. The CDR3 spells CASSMLDTYEQYF. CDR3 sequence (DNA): TGTGCCAGCTCAATGCTAGATACCTACGAGCAGTACTTC.

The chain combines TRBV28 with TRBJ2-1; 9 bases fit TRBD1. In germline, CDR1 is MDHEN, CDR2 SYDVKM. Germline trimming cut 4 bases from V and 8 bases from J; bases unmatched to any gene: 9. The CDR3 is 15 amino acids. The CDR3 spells CASSSGTGWFDEQFF. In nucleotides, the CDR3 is TGTGCCAGCAGTTCCGGGACAGGGTGGTTCGATGAGCAGTTCTTC. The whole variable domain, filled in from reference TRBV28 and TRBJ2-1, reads DVKVTQSSRYLVKRTGEKVFLECVQDMDHENMFWYRQDPGLGLRLIYFSYDVKMKEKGDIPEGYSVSREKKERFSLILESASTNQTSMYLCASSSGTGWFDEQFFGPGTRLTVL.

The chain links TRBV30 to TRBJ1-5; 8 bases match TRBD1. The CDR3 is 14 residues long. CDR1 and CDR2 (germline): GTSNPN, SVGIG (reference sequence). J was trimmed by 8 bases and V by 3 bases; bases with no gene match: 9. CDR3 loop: CAWSRGQGREPQHF. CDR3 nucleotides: TGTGCCTGGAGCAGAGGACAGGGCCGCGAGCCCCAGCATTTT.

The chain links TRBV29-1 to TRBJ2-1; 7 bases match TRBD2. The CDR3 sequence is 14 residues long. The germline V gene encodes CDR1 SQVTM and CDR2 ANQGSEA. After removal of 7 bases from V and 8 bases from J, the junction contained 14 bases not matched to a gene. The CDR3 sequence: CSARKSAGFHEQFF. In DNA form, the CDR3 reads TGCAGCGCCCGAAAGTCAGCGGGATTCCATGAGCAGTTCTTC.

The CDR3 DNA follows: TGTGCCAGTACCTCCATCCGGGGTCCCCTGAACACTGAAGCTTTCTTT. Translation: CASTSIRGPLNTEAFF. The chain links TRBV19 to TRBJ1-1; D gene ambiguous. The CDR3 is 16 residues long. The germline CDR1 and CDR2 sequences are LNHDA and SQIVND (reference sequence). Trimming took 7 bases from V and 0 from J, leaving 18 bases between them. Filled out from reference TRBV19 and TRBJ1-1, the complete variable domain reads DGGITQSPKYLFRKEGQNVTLSCEQNLNHDAMYWYRQDPGQGLRLIYYSQIVNDFQKGDIAEGYSVSREKKESFPLTVTSAQKNPTAFYLCASTSIRGPLNTEAFFGQGTRLTVV.

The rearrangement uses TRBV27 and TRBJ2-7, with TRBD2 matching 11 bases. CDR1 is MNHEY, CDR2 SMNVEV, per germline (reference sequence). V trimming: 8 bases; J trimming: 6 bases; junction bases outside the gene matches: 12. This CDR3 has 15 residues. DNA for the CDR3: TGTGCCAGCGGATTCCAGACTAGCGGGACCTCCGAGCAGTACTTC. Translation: CASGFQTSGTSEQYF.

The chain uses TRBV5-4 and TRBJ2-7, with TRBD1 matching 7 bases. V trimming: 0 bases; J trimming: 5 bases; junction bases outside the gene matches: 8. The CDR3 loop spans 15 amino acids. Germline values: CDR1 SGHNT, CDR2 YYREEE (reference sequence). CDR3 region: CASSLGGGEGDEQYF. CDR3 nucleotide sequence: TGTGCCAGCAGCTTGGGAGGGGGCGAGGGAGACGAGCAGTACTTC.

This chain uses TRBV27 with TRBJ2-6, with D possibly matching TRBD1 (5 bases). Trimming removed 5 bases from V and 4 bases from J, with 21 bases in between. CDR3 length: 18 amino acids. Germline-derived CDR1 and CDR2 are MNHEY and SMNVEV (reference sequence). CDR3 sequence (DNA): TGTGCCAGCAGTACCCAAAACCCGCAGGGTAACGGGGCCAACGTCCTGACTTTC. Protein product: CASSTQNPQGNGANVLTF.

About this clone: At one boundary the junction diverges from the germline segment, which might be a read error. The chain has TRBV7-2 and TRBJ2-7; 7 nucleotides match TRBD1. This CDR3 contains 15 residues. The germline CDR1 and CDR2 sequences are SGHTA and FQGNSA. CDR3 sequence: CASRLVADRAYEQYF. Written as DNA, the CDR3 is TGTGCCAGCAGATTAGTGGCAGACAGGGCCTACGAGCAGTACTTC.

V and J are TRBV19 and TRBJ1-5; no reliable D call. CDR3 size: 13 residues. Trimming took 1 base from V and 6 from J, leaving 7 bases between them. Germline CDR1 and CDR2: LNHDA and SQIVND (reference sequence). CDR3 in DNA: TGTGCCAGTAGTATAGGCCGAGGTCAGCCCCAGCATTTT. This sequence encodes CASSIGRGQPQHF.

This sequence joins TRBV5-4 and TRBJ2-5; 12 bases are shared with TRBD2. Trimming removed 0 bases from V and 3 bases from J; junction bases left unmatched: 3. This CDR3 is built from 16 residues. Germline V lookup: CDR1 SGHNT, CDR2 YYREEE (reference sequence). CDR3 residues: CASSLGASGGEETQYF. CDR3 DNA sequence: TGTGCCAGCAGCTTGGGTGCTAGCGGGGGGGAAGAGACCCAGTACTTC.

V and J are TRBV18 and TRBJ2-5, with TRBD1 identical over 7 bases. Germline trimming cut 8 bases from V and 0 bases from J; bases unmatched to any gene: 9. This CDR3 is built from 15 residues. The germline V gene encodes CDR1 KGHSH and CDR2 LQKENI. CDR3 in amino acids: CASGRGQTHQETQYF. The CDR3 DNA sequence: TGTGCCAGCGGAAGGGGACAGACCCACCAAGAGACCCAGTACTTC.

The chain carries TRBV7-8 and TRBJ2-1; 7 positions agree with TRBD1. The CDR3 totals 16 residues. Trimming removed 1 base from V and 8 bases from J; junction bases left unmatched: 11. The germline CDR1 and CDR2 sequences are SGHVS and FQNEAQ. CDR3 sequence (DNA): TGTGCCAGCAGCTTAGAAGGGGGCGCTTTCATCGATGAGCAGTTCTTC. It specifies CASSLEGGAFIDEQFF.

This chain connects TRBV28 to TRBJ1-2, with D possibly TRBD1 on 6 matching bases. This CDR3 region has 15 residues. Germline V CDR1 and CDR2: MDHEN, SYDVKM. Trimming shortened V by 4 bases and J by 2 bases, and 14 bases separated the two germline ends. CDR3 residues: CASSSRQVSNYGYTF. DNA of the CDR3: TGTGCCAGCAGTTCACGACAGGTCTCCAACTATGGCTACACCTTC.

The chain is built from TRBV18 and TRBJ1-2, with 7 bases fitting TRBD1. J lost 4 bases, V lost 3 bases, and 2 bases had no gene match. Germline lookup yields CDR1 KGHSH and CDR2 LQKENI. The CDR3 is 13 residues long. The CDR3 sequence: CASSPGTVYGYTF. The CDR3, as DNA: TGTGCCAGCTCACCTGGGACAGTCTATGGCTACACCTTC.

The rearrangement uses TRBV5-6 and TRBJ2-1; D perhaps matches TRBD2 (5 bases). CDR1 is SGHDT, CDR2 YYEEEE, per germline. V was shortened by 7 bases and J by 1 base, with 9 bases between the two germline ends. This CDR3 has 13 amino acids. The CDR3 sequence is CASGRGSYNEQFF. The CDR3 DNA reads TGTGCCAGCGGGAGAGGGTCCTACAATGAGCAGTTCTTC.

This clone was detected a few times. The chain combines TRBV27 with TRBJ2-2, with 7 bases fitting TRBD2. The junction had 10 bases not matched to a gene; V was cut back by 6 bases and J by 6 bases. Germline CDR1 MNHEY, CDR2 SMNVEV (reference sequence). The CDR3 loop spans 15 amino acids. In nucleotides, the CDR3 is TGTGCCAGCAGGATAAACGGGAGGTATTCCGGGGAGCTGTTTTTT. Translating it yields CASRINGRYSGELFF.

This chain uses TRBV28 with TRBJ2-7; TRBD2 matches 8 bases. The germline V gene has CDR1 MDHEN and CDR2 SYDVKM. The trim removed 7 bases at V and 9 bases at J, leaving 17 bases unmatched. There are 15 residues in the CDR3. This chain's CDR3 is CASTFALAAPQGQYF. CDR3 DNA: TGTGCCAGCACTTTCGCACTAGCGGCCCCACAAGGGCAGTACTTC.

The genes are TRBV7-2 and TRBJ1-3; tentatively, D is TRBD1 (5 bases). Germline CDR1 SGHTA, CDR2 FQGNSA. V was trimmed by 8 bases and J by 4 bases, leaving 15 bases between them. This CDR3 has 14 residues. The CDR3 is CASGGVAGGNTIYF. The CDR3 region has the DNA TGTGCCAGCGGGGGGGTCGCGGGCGGAAACACCATATATTTT.

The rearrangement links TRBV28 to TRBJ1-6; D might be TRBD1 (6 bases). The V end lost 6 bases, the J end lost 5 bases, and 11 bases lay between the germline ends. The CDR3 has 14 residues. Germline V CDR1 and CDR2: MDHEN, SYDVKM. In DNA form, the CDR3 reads TGTGCCAGCAGCCCGGACAGCCATAATTCACCCCTCCACTTT. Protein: CASSPDSHNSPLHF.

The chain's CDR3 is CASSLKSNQPQHF. The CDR3 DNA reads as TGTGCCAGCAGTTTAAAGAGTAATCAGCCCCAGCATTTT. The genes are TRBV27 and TRBJ1-5; D is unclear. CDR1 and CDR2 (germline): MNHEY, SMNVEV (reference sequence). CDR3 length equals 13 residues. V was clipped by 2 bases and J by 4 bases, with 6 bases between them.